This record covers a single T cell receptor beta chain. Its antigen remains undetermined. Qualities for individual bases were not recorded, and no much larger clone is one base off. The immunoSEQ Assay was used to immunosequence TCRbeta CDR3 regions from genomic DNA. Genomic DNA was amplified by bias-controlled multiplex PCR before high-throughput sequencing. The study's own analysis went as follows. To quantify the absolute abundance of each unique TCRbeta CDR3 region, the sequences were collapsed and filtered. Clonality, defined as 1 minus Pielou's evenness, was calculated using only productive rearrangements. A previously published method was used to identify clones whose frequencies were significantly greater in on-treatment samples than in baseline samples. TCRdb holds this immuneACCESS table with in-frame rearrangements only. Some clones are missing; in checked studies, unresolved V genes explain under half, and the rest has no known cause. The DNA gave D and trimming, while V, J and clone size come from that table. For this sample the table gives over 15,000 clones, of which around 82% were detected only once. The ten most abundant clones make up about 40% of the sample.

This record comes from a study of sequential checkpoint blockade in melanoma (dated by TCRdb to between 2019 and 2020). Regarding the complete study: Using 1:1 randomization, the trial assigned patients either to first-line nivolumab followed by ipilimumab (arm A) or to ipilimumab followed by nivolumab (arm B). Both trial sequences were followed by maintenance nivolumab.

CDR1 SGHNT and CDR2 YYREEE are derived from the germline V gene (reference sequence). The CDR3 runs 13 residues from the cysteine to the phenylalanine. The CDR3 DNA has 39 bases and is translated from base 1. Ends trimmed: V by 0 bases, J by 11 bases; bases unmatched to a gene: 7. Overall results and qualifications from the work: The response-prediction model combining TCR metrics and mutation burden needs validation in larger, independent patient cohorts.

This sample's treatment or condition label indicates: randomized to nivolumab then ipilimumab (arm A) or the reverse (arm B). None of the trial patients had been given prior DNA-damaging chemotherapy. On a FACS Aria II flow cytometer, live CD3+CD8+ cells that were negative for CD19 and CD56 were sorted from thawed PBMCs. The samples were obtained from melanoma patients enrolled in CheckMate 064, an open-label, randomized phase II trial testing sequential checkpoint blockade. Leukapheresis was used to collect peripheral blood mononuclear cells, which were then purified with Ficoll-Paque and frozen in human serum with about 10% DMSO. Purity of sorted blood CD3+CD8+ cells was verified at >95% immediately after sorting, followed by DNA extraction.

The sequence was collected from a human donor with melanoma. The sample consisted of CD8+ T cells sorted from blood (inferred from file names), taken from a patient given nivolumab and ipilimumab in sequence. This chain is built from TRBV5-4 and TRBJ1-1; TRBD1 lines up with 7 middle nucleotides. The nucleotide sequence reads TGTGCCAGCAGCTTGGTGTCAGGGGGTGAGGCTTTCTTT. This yields the protein CASSLVSGGEAFF.